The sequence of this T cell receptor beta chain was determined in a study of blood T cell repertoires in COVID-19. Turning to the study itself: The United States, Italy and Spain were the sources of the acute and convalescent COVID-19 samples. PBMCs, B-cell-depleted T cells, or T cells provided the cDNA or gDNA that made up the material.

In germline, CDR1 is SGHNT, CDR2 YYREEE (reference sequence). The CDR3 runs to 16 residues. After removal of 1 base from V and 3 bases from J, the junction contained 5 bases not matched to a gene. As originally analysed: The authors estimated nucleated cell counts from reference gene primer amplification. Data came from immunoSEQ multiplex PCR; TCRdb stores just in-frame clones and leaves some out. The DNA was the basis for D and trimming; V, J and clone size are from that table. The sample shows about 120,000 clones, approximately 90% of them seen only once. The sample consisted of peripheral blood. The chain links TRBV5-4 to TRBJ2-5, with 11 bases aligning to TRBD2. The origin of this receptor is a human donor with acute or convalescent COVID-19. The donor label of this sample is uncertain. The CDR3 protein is CASSLRASGGKETQYF. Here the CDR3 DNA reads TGTGCCAGCAGCTTGAGGGCTAGCGGGGGGAAAGAGACCCAGTACTTC. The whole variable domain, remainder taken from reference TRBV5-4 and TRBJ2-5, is ETGVTQSPTHLIKTRGQQVTLRCSSQSGHNTVSWYQQALGQGPQFIFQYYREEENGRGNFPPRFSGLQFPNYSSELNVNALELDDSALYLCASSLRASGGKETQYFGPGTRLLVL.